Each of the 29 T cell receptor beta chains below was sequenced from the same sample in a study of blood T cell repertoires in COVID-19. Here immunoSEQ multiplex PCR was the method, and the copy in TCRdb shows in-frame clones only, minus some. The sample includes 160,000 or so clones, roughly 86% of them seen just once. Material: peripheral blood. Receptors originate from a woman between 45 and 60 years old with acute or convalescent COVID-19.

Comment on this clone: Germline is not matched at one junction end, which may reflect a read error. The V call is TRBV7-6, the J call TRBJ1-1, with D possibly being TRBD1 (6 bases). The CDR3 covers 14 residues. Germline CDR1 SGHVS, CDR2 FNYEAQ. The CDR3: CASSGRGENSEAFF. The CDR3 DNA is TGTGCCAGCAGCGGCAGGGGCGAGAACTCTGAAGCTTTCTTT.

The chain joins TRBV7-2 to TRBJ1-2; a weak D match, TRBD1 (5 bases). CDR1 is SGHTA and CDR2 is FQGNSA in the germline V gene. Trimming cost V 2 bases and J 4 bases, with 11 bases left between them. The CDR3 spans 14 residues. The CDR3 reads CASSLQDMIYGYTF. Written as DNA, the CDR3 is TGTGCCAGCAGCTTACAGGACATGATCTATGGCTACACCTTC.

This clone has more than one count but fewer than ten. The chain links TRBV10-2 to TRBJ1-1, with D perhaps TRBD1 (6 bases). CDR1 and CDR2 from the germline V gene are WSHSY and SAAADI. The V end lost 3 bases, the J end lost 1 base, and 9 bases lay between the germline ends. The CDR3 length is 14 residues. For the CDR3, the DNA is TGCGCCAGCAGTGAACAGGGAAGGAACACTGAAGCTTTCTTT. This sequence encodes CASSEQGRNTEAFF.

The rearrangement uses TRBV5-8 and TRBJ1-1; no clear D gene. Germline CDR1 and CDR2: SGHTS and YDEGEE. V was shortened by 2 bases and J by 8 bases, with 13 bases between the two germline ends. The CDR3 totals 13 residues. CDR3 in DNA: TGTGCCAGCAGCTTCCAGATTCTTCAAGAAGCTTTCTTT. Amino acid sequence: CASSFQILQEAFF.

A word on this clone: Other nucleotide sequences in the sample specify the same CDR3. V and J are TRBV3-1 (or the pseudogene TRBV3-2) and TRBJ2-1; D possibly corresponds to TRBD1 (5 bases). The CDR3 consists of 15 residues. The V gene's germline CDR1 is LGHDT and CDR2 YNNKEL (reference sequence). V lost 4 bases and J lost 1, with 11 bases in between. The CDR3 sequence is CASSLRAGSYNEQFF. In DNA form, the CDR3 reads TGTGCCAGCAGCCTTAGAGCAGGGTCCTACAATGAGCAGTTCTTC.

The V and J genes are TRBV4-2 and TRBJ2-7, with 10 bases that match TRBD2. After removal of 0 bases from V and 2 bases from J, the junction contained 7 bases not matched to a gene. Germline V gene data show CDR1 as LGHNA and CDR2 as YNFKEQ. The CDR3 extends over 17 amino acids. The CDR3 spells CASSQDITGLAAYEQYF. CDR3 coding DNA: TGTGCCAGCAGCCAAGATATCACTGGACTAGCGGCCTACGAGCAGTACTTC.

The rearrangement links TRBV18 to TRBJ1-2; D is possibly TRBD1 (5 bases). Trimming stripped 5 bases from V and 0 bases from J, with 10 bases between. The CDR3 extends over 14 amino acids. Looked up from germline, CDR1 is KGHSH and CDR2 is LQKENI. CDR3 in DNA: TGTGCCAGCTCAACAACAGGACCTAACTATGGCTACACCTTC. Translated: CASSTTGPNYGYTF.

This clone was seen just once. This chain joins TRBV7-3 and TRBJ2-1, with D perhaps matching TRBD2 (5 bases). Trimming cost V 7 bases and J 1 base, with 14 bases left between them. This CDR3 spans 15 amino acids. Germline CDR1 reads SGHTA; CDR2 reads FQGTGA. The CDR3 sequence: CASTLTGESYNEQFF. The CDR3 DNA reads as TGTGCCAGCACCCTAACCGGGGAGTCCTACAATGAGCAGTTCTTC.

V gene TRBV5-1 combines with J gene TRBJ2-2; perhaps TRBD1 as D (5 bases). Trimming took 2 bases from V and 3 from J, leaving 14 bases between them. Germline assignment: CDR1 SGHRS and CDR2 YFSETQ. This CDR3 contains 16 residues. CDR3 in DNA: TGCGCCAGCAGCTTAAAAGAAGGGGCCCACACCGGGGAGCTGTTTTTT. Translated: CASSLKEGAHTGELFF.

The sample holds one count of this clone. DNA for the CDR3: TGTGCCAGCACCCCCGGAGTAGCGGGAGCGGGGGAGCTGTTTTTT. Protein product: CASTPGVAGAGELFF. The chain joins TRBV6-5 to TRBJ2-2; TRBD2 aligns across 9 bases. CDR3 size: 15 residues. The ends lost 7 bases at V and 8 bases at J; junction bases unmatched: 11. Germline CDR1 and CDR2: MNHEY and SVGAGI.

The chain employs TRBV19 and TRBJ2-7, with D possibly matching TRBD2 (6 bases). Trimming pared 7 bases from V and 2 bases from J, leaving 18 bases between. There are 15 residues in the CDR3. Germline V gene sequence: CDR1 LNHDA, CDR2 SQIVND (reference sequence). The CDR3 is CASKSGLATPYEQYF. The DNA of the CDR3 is TGTGCCAGTAAATCGGGACTGGCGACGCCCTACGAGCAGTACTTC. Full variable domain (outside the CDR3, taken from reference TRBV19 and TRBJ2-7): DGGITQSPKYLFRKEGQNVTLSCEQNLNHDAMYWYRQDPGQGLRLIYYSQIVNDFQKGDIAEGYSVSREKKESFPLTVTSAQKNPTAFYLCASKSGLATPYEQYFGPGTRLTVT.

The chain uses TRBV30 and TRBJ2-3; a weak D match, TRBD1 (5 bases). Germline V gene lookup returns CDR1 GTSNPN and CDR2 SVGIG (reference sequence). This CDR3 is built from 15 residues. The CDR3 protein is CAYGLGHQGTDTQYF. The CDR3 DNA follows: TGTGCTTACGGCTTGGGGCATCAAGGGACAGATACGCAGTATTTT.

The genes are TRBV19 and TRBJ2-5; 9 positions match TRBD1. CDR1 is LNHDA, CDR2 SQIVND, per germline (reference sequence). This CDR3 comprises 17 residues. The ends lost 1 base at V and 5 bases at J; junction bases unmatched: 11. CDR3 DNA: TGTGCCAGTAGTATAGGTCGAGGGACAGGGTTTGATGAGACCCAGTACTTC. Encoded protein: CASSIGRGTGFDETQYF.

CDR3 nucleotides: TGTGCCAGCAGCTCTAAGGGGCAGACCGGGGAGCTGTTTTTT. Protein sequence: CASSSKGQTGELFF. The chain has TRBV7-3 and TRBJ2-2; the D gene is possibly TRBD1 (5 bases). V lost 4 bases, J lost 5 bases, and 11 bases lay in between. This CDR3 is built from 14 residues. From germline, CDR1 is SGHTA and CDR2 FQGTGA.

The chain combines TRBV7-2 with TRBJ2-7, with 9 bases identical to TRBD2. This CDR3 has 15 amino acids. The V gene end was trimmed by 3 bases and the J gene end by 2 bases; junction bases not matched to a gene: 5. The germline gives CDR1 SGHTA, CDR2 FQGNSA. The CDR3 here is CASSLGTSRTYEQYF. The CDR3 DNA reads TGTGCCAGCAGCTTGGGGACTAGCCGCACCTACGAGCAGTACTTC.

The CDR3 spells CASSNRGPTEAFF. DNA of the CDR3: TGTGCCAGCAGTAACAGGGGACCCACTGAAGCTTTCTTT. This chain links TRBV6-2 or TRBV6-3 with TRBJ1-1; TRBD1 agrees at 7 bases. Unmatched junction bases numbered 4, after V lost 5 bases and J lost 4 bases. Germline CDR1 is MNHEY and CDR2 is SVGEGT. This CDR3 has 13 residues.

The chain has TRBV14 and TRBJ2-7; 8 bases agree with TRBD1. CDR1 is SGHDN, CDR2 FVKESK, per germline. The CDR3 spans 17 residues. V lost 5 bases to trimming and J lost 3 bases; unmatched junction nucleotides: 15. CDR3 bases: TGTGCCAGCAGCTCAATATTAGATCGACAGGGGCGCTACGAGCAGTACTTC. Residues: CASSSILDRQGRYEQYF.

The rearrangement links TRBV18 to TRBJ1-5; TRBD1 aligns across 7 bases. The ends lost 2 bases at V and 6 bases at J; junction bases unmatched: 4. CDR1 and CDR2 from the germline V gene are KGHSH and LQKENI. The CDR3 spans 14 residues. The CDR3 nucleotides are TGTGCCAGCTCACCATCAGGGGGTGGTCAGCCCCAGCATTTT. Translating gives CASSPSGGGQPQHF.

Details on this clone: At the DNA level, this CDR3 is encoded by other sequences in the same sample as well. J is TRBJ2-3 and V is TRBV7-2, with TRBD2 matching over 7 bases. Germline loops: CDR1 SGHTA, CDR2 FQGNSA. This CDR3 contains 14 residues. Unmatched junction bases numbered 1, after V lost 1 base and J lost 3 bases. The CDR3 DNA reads TGTGCCAGCAGCTTAGGGGAGGGAACAGATACGCAGTATTTT. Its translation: CASSLGEGTDTQYF.

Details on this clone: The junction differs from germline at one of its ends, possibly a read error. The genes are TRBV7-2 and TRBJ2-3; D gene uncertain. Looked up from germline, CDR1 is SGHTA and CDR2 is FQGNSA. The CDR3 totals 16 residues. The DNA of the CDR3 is TGTGCCAGCACCTTAAGCTCTGGGCAGTTCACAGATACGCAGTATTTT. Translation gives CASTLSSGQFTDTQYF.

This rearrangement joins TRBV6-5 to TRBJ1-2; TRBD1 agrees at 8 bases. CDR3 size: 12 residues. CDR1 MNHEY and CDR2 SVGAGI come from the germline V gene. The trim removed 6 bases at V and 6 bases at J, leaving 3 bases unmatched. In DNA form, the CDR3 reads TGTGCCAGCAGACGGACAGGGCATGGCTACACCTTC. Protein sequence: CASRRTGHGYTF.

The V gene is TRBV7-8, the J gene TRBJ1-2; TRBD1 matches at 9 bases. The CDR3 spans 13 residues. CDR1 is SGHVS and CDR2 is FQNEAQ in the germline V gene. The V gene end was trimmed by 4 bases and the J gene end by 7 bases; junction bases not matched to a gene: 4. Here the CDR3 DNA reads TGTGCCAGCAGCTCGGACAGGGGACGTGGCTACACCTTC. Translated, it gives CASSSDRGRGYTF.

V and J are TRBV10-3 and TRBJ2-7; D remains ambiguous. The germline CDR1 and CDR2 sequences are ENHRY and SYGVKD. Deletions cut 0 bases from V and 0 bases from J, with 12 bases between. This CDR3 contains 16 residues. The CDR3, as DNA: TGTGCCATCAGTGAGTCGGAGATTATGATCTCCTACGAGCAGTACTTC. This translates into CAISESEIMISYEQYF.

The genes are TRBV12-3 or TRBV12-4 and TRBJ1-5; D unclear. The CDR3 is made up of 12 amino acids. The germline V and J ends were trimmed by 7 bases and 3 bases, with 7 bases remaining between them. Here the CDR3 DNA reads TGTGCCAGCACCCGGGACAATCAGCCCCAGCATTTT. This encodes CASTRDNQPQHF.

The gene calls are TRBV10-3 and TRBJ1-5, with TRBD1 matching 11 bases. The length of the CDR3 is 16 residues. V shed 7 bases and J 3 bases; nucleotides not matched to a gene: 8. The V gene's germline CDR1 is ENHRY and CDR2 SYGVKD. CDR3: CAITQGTGGNNQPQHF. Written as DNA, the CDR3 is TGTGCCATCACCCAAGGGACAGGGGGGAACAATCAGCCCCAGCATTTT.

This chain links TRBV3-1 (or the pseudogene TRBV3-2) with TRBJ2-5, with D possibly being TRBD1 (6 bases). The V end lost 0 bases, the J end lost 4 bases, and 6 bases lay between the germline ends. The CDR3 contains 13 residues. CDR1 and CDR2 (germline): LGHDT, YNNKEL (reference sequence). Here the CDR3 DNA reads TGTGCCAGCAGCCAAGAAGGGGGAGAGACCCAGTACTTC. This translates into CASSQEGGETQYF.

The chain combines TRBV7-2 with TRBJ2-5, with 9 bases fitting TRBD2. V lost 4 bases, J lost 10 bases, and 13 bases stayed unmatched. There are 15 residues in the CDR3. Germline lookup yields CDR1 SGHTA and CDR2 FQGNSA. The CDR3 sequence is CASSSGLARNRVQYF. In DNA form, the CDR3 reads TGTGCCAGCAGCTCCGGACTAGCGCGCAACAGAGTCCAGTACTTC.

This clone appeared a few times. The chain's CDR3 is CASSQGAANYGYTF. The DNA for the CDR3 is TGTGCCAGCAGCCAAGGGGCAGCTAACTATGGCTACACCTTC. The chain joins TRBV3-1 (or the pseudogene TRBV3-2) to TRBJ1-2; no definite D call. CDR1 and CDR2 from the germline V gene are LGHDT and YNNKEL (reference sequence). This CDR3 contains 14 residues. V lost 1 base, J lost 0 bases, and 6 bases lay in between.

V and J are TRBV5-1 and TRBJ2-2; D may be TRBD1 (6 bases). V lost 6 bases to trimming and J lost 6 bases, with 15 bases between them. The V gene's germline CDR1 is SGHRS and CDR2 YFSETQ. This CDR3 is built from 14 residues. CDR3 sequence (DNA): TGCGCCAGCACGTCCCGGGACATAGCCGGGGAGCTGTTTTTT. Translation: CASTSRDIAGELFF.